This paragraph reports one TCR beta chain. Its antigen is currently unknown. This entry belongs to a study of shared clonotypes between healthy human individuals. Overall study findings and caveats: Generation of non-shared clonotypes was less probable than generation of clonotypes shared by all four donors.

This CDR3 comprises 16 residues. Trimming at V came to 2 bases and at J to 2 bases, leaving 6 bases not matched to a gene. The germline V gene has CDR1 SGDLS and CDR2 YYNGEE. Naive CD8 cells lacked CD45RO, underwent positive selection for CCR7 and left out terminally differentiated effector memory CD45RA+ cells. The genomic DNA of each subset was split evenly across several immunoSEQ plates. Template for every sorted-subset replicate PCR totaled about 0.2 ug DNA, approximately 30,000 T cell genomes. Some clones are missing from TCRdb's copy, which holds only in-frame ones; the method was immunoSEQ multiplex PCR. The table shows more than 2 million clones, with about 95% occurring only once.

J is TRBJ2-3 and V is TRBV9; TRBD2 aligns across 9 bases. The specimen sequenced was naive CD8+ T cells sorted from blood. This TCR was recovered from a man aged 18-30 years in good health. CDR3 DNA sequence: TGTGCCAGCAGCGTCAGCGGGACTAGCTACACAGATACGCAGTATTTT. It encodes CASSVSGTSYTDTQYF.